Presented here are 25 T cell receptor beta chains from one specimen sequenced in a study of T cell responses to AZD1222 COVID-19 vaccine. The assay was immunoSEQ multiplex PCR, and TCRdb's table has in-frame clones only and misses some. The sample records around 120,000 clones, just over 90% being singletons. The input for sequencing was peripheral blood, taken on day 0 of AZD1222 vaccination. The receptors derive from an adult in good health.

V gene TRBV10-3 combines with J gene TRBJ1-1; no clear D. Per germline, CDR1 ENHRY and CDR2 SYGVKD. This CDR3 is built from 13 residues. Trimming shortened V by 4 bases and J by 5 bases, and 11 bases separated the two germline ends. The DNA for the CDR3 is TGTGCCATCAGTGTTCGGGTTAGTACTGAAGCTTTCTTT. Translating gives CAISVRVSTEAFF.

The chain couples TRBV10-1 to TRBJ2-2, with a weak D call TRBD1 (5 bases). CDR1 is WNHNN, CDR2 SYGVQD, per germline (reference sequence). This CDR3 is 16 amino acids long. Trimming took off 0 bases at V and 0 bases at J, with 8 bases between the two ends. CDR3 loop: CASSESGQSNTGELFF. The CDR3 DNA sequence: TGCGCCAGCAGTGAGTCGGGGCAGTCGAACACCGGGGAGCTGTTTTTT.

V usage is TRBV18 and J usage is TRBJ2-7; D call uncertain. This CDR3 contains 12 residues. V was pared by 5 bases and J by 3 bases, with 8 bases between. Germline V gives CDR1 KGHSH, CDR2 LQKENI. The CDR3 region is CASSGEVYEQYF. The DNA of the CDR3 is TGTGCCAGCTCAGGGGAAGTCTACGAGCAGTACTTC.

This clone was observed a handful of times. The chain has TRBV19 and TRBJ1-5; D not certain. Germline CDR1 reads LNHDA; CDR2 reads SQIVND (reference sequence). The CDR3 covers 14 residues. Trimming took 6 bases from V and 9 from J, leaving 18 bases between them. The CDR3: CASSEARGPRPQHF. The CDR3 DNA reads TGTGCCAGTAGCGAAGCACGGGGTCCCCGGCCCCAGCATTTT.

The rearrangement joins TRBV7-8 to TRBJ2-3; D not certain. This CDR3 spans 14 amino acids. Germline V gene data show CDR1 as SGHVS and CDR2 as FQNEAQ. Deletions cut 7 bases from V and 3 bases from J, with 14 bases between. CDR3 residues: CASIPKGRTDTQYF. The CDR3 DNA reads TGTGCCAGCATCCCCAAGGGTCGGACAGATACGCAGTATTTT.

This clone was found once. J is TRBJ2-1 and V is TRBV5-1; 10 bases agree with TRBD2. Germline CDR1 reads SGHRS; CDR2 reads YFSETQ. V shed 1 base, J shed 8 bases, and the junction held 9 bases outside the gene matches. The CDR3 consists of 16 residues. The CDR3 coding sequence is TGCGCCAGCAGCTTGTTTGCTAGCGGGAGCGGCTATGAGCAGTTCTTC. The encoded protein is CASSLFASGSGYEQFF.

The chain combines TRBV18 with TRBJ1-1; D remains unclear. The CDR3 has 14 residues. Trimming took off 1 base at V and 0 bases at J, with 6 bases between the two ends. In germline, CDR1 is KGHSH, CDR2 LQKENI. The CDR3 protein is CASSPQGMNTEAFF. In nucleotides, the CDR3 is TGTGCCAGCTCACCACAGGGCATGAACACTGAAGCTTTCTTT.

J is TRBJ2-3 and V is TRBV4-1; 9 bases are a match to TRBD2. With V trimmed by 1 base and J by 1 base, 9 bases remained unmatched. Germline V gives CDR1 MGHRA, CDR2 YSYEKL. There are 18 residues in the CDR3. CDR3 in amino acids: CASSQGLAAQWGTDTQYF. CDR3 DNA sequence: TGCGCCAGCAGCCAAGGACTAGCGGCCCAATGGGGCACAGATACGCAGTATTTT.

The J gene is TRBJ1-4, the V gene TRBV9; D uncertain. The CDR3 covers 14 residues. Trimming removed 0 bases from V and 10 bases from J, with 13 bases in between. Germline CDR1 reads SGDLS; CDR2 reads YYNGEE. The CDR3 DNA reads as TGTGCCAGCAGCGTAGCTTCGGGCGATGGAAAACTGTTTTTT. Amino acids: CASSVASGDGKLFF.

The V gene is TRBV3-1 (or the pseudogene TRBV3-2), the J gene TRBJ2-7, with 7 bases aligning to TRBD2. The V gene end was trimmed by 4 bases and the J gene end by 1 base; junction bases not matched to a gene: 4. This CDR3 is 14 amino acids long. Germline-derived CDR1 and CDR2 are LGHDT and YNNKEL (reference sequence). The DNA of the CDR3 is TGTGCCAGCAGCCCCTCTAGCGGTTCCTACGAGCAGTACTTC. Amino acid sequence: CASSPSSGSYEQYF.

The V and J genes are TRBV7-9 and TRBJ2-1; D gene unclear. The CDR3 totals 11 residues. Trimming stripped 3 bases from V and 7 bases from J, with 4 bases between. CDR1 is SEHNR and CDR2 is FQNEAQ in the germline V gene (reference sequence). CDR3 sequence: CASSFTNEQFF. The CDR3 DNA follows: TGTGCCAGCAGCTTTACAAATGAGCAGTTCTTC. The full variable domain, in which reference TRBV7-9 and TRBJ2-1 provide the parts outside the CDR3, is DTGVSQNPRHKITKRGQNVTFRCDPISEHNRLYWYRQTLGQGPEFLTYFQNEAQLEKSRLLSDRFSAERPKGSFSTLEIQRTEQGDSAMYLCASSFTNEQFFGPGTRLTVL.

V is TRBV24-1 and J is TRBJ2-2, with 14 bases aligning to TRBD2. The ends lost 3 bases at V and 4 bases at J; junction bases unmatched: 12. The CDR3 loop spans 20 amino acids. Germline V lookup: CDR1 KGHDR, CDR2 SFDVKD. In nucleotides, the CDR3 is TGTGCCACCAGTGATCGCAGCCTGACTAGCGGGAGGGCAAGCACCGGGGAGCTGTTTTTT. Its protein is CATSDRSLTSGRASTGELFF.

This clone is a singleton in its sample. J is TRBJ2-3 and V is TRBV19; weak D call: TRBD2 (6 bases). Trimming cost V 3 bases and J 2 bases, with 9 bases left between them. The CDR3 has 14 residues. Germline-derived CDR1 and CDR2 are LNHDA and SQIVND (reference sequence). The CDR3 region has the DNA TGTGCCAGTAGTATTGGGGGGACCACAGATACGCAGTATTTT. Protein product: CASSIGGTTDTQYF. Using reference TRBV19 and TRBJ2-3 for the parts outside the CDR3, the full variable domain is DGGITQSPKYLFRKEGQNVTLSCEQNLNHDAMYWYRQDPGQGLRLIYYSQIVNDFQKGDIAEGYSVSREKKESFPLTVTSAQKNPTAFYLCASSIGGTTDTQYFGPGTRLTVL.

This rearrangement joins TRBV9 to TRBJ2-1; D possibly corresponds to TRBD2 (6 bases). The ends were cut back, 0 bases at V and 8 bases at J, with 15 bases in the middle. The CDR3 has 15 residues. CDR1 is SGDLS, CDR2 YYNGEE, per germline. The CDR3 loop is CASSVGSGGGYEQFF. Here the CDR3 DNA reads TGTGCCAGCAGCGTAGGTAGCGGTGGAGGGTATGAGCAGTTCTTC. Combining the CDR3 with reference TRBV9 and TRBJ2-1 gives the whole variable domain DSGVTQTPKHLITATGQRVTLRCSPRSGDLSVYWYQQSLDQGLQFLIQYYNGEERAKGNILERFSAQQFPDLHSELNLSSLELGDSALYFCASSVGSGGGYEQFFGPGTRLTVL.

This clone appeared a single time. The chain combines TRBV27 with TRBJ1-2; D may be TRBD1 (5 bases). From germline, CDR1 is MNHEY and CDR2 SMNVEV (reference sequence). Trimming left V 6 bases short and J 4 bases short, with 21 bases between. The CDR3 spans 16 residues. CDR3 nucleotide sequence: TGTGCCAGCAGCCCAGCCGGAGGCGCAGGGATCTATGGCTACACCTTC. Translating it yields CASSPAGGAGIYGYTF.

The chain uses TRBV5-1 and TRBJ2-5; TRBD1 matches 8 bases. The junction had 6 bases not matched to a gene; V was cut back by 1 base and J by 4 bases. Per the germline V gene, CDR1 is SGHRS and CDR2 is YFSETQ. This CDR3 spans 15 amino acids. The CDR3 sequence is CASSLRAGGGETQYF. DNA of the CDR3: TGCGCCAGCAGCTTGAGGGCAGGGGGCGGAGAGACCCAGTACTTC.

The V call is TRBV4-1, the J call TRBJ1-2; D remains unclear. CDR1 MGHRA and CDR2 YSYEKL come from the germline V gene. The CDR3 has 14 residues. The V end was cut by 1 base, the J end by 1 base, with 7 bases between. The CDR3: CASSQGPNNYGYTF. CDR3 sequence (DNA): TGCGCCAGCAGCCAAGGACCCAATAACTATGGCTACACCTTC.

The V call is TRBV27, the J call TRBJ2-2; no clear D gene. V dropped 2 bases and J dropped 1 base, with 5 bases sitting between them. The V gene's germline CDR1 is MNHEY and CDR2 SMNVEV (reference sequence). CDR3 length: 14 amino acids. The CDR3 region has the DNA TGTGCCAGCAGTTTAAACCGGAACACCGGGGAGCTGTTTTTT. Its protein product is CASSLNRNTGELFF.

Only one count was recorded for this clone. The rearrangement joins TRBV3-1 (or the pseudogene TRBV3-2) to TRBJ2-2, with D possibly being TRBD2 (6 bases). Trimming stripped 3 bases from V and 1 base from J, with 12 bases between. Germline loops: CDR1 LGHDT, CDR2 YNNKEL (reference sequence). The CDR3 has 16 amino acids. CDR3 amino acids: CASSHRTILNTGELFF. For the CDR3, the DNA is TGTGCCAGCAGCCACCGGACTATCTTGAACACCGGGGAGCTGTTTTTT.

V is TRBV27 and J is TRBJ1-4; D remains ambiguous. The CDR3 sequence is 13 residues long. V shed 4 bases and J shed 8 bases, with 11 bases lying between them. Germline V gene data show CDR1 as MNHEY and CDR2 as SMNVEV (reference sequence). CDR3 nucleotides: TGTGCCAGCAGTTCCGGGCTAGAAGAAAAACTGTTTTTT. This codes for CASSSGLEEKLFF.

CDR3 region: CASSTRTPNEKLFF. The CDR3 coding sequence is TGCGCCAGCAGCACCCGGACACCTAATGAAAAACTGTTTTTT. The chain combines TRBV4-1 with TRBJ1-4; maybe TRBD1 (5 bases). V was clipped by 5 bases and J by 3 bases, with 10 bases between them. The CDR3 has 14 amino acids. Germline values: CDR1 MGHRA, CDR2 YSYEKL.

CDR3 in amino acids: CASSSGTGATQETQYF. The CDR3 region has the DNA TGTGCCAGCAGCTCCGGGACAGGGGCCACCCAAGAGACCCAGTACTTC. The chain has TRBV5-4 and TRBJ2-5; 10 positions match TRBD1. CDR3 size: 16 residues. In germline, CDR1 is SGHNT, CDR2 YYREEE (reference sequence). Trimming took 3 bases from V and 1 from J; bases not matched to a gene: 6.

This chain connects TRBV5-1 to TRBJ2-6, with a weak D call TRBD1 (6 bases). CDR3 length: 16 residues. Looked up from germline, CDR1 is SGHRS and CDR2 is YFSETQ. Trimming took 6 bases from V and 0 from J, leaving 13 bases between them. The CDR3 spells CASMRQGPSGANVLTF. For the CDR3, the DNA is TGCGCCAGCATGAGGCAGGGGCCCTCTGGGGCCAACGTCCTGACTTTC.

This clone was counted only a few times. As DNA, the CDR3 is TGTGCCAGCAGCTCGGGAGCCCCGAACACCGGGGAGCTGTTTTTT. Translated: CASSSGAPNTGELFF. The chain employs TRBV28 and TRBJ2-2; D is perhaps TRBD2 (6 bases). CDR3 length: 15 amino acids. The V gene lost 6 bases and the J gene lost 0 bases, with 11 bases spanning the gap. Germline CDR1 and CDR2: MDHEN and SYDVKM.

This chain joins TRBV6-5 and TRBJ2-1; D might be TRBD2 (6 bases). V was shortened by 10 bases and J by 5 bases, with 18 bases between the two germline ends. Germline assignment: CDR1 MNHEY and CDR2 SVGAGI. This CDR3 spans 14 amino acids. The CDR3 spells CATLPGSDHNEQFF. The CDR3 bases are TGTGCCACCCTCCCCGGGAGCGACCACAATGAGCAGTTCTTC.